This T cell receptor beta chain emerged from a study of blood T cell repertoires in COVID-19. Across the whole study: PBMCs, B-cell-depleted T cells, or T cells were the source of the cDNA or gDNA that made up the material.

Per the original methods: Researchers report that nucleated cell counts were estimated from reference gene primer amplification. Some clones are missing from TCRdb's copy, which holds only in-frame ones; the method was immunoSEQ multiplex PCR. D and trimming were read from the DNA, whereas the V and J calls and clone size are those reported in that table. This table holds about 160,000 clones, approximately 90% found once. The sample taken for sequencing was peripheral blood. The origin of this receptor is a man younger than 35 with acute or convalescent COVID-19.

The CDR3, as DNA: TGTGCCAGCAGCCGGACAGGGAACGGGTACGAGCAGTACTTC. Its translation: CASSRTGNGYEQYF. The chain couples TRBV3-1 (or the pseudogene TRBV3-2) to TRBJ2-7; 8 nucleotides agree with TRBD1. Germline lookup yields CDR1 LGHDT and CDR2 YNNKEL (reference sequence). Trimming took 4 bases from V and 4 from J; bases not matched to a gene: 6. The CDR3 has 14 residues.